This TCR beta chain was identified in a study of T cell responses to AZD1222 COVID-19 vaccine. Study results and caveats: There were mostly white British donors and more females than males, and clonal diversity was possibly underestimated. Close to half of all spike-specific TCRs reportedly target regions of the variants that are unmutated. Repertoires were obtained only post-peak T cell response. The breadth and depth of Spike-specific TCRs increased once two AZD1222 doses had been given.

Sequencing used immunoSEQ multiplex PCR; TCRdb keeps in-frame clones, though not all of them. The sample includes about 110,000 clones, roughly 90% of them seen just once. This clone has only a few counts. The antigen is not known. The sequence was obtained from an adult who received the AZD1222 COVID-19 vaccine. The sequencing here drew on peripheral blood, taken 28 days after the second AZD1222 dose.

The CDR3 region is CASRARNTGELFF. For the CDR3, the DNA is TGTGCCAGCAGAGCTAGAAACACCGGGGAGCTGTTTTTT. This chain uses TRBV28 with TRBJ2-2; D remains unclear. CDR1 and CDR2 from the germline V gene are MDHEN and SYDVKM. Trimming removed 6 bases at V and 2 bases at J, with 7 bases between. This CDR3 is 13 amino acids long.